These 5 T cell receptor beta chains originate from one sample sequenced in a study of regulatory T cells in long-lasting Graves disease. Library construction for TCR beta used iRepertoire HTBI primers and Arm-PCR of CDR3 regions. TCRdb re-derived calls from the multiplex PCR reads in MiXCR, one entry per CDR3 protein. Of over 300,000 distinct CDR3 sequences listed, about 20% were seen once; the top ten hold 25% to 30%. Time point indicated: persistent/refractory GD, antithyroid drugs over 5 years with positive TRAb. PBMC RNA was the source of the TCR library. Specimen: peripheral blood mononuclear cells (PBMCs), collected when the disease was refractory, from a patient treated with antithyroid drugs. The receptors were gathered from a female donor with Graves disease.

Only a few counts were recorded for this clonotype. This chain uses TRBV7-6 with TRBJ1-4; 7 bases align to TRBD1. Germline-derived CDR1 and CDR2 are SGHVS and FNYEAQ. This CDR3 has 13 amino acids. The junction had 6 bases not matched to a gene; V was cut back by 7 bases and J by 7 bases. DNA of the CDR3: TGTGCCAGCAACCTCTACAGGGGTGAAAAACTGTTTTTT. This translates into CASNLYRGEKLFF.

The chain couples TRBV27 to TRBJ1-1; D remains unclear. This CDR3 contains 13 residues. Trimming pared 6 bases from V and 5 bases from J, leaving 13 bases between. CDR1 and CDR2 from the germline V gene are MNHEY and SMNVEV (reference sequence). This CDR3 is CASRRVGGTEAFF. The CDR3 DNA is TGTGCCAGCAGAAGGGTGGGAGGAACTGAAGCTTTCTTT.

The rearrangement joins TRBV19 to TRBJ1-6; D unclear. With 3 bases removed from V and 13 bases from J, the gap between germline ends came to 19 bases. The CDR3 contains 15 residues. CDR1 and CDR2 (germline): LNHDA, SQIVND (reference sequence). In DNA form, the CDR3 reads TGTGCCAGTAGTATCTTCTCTGGGCTGAAAGAGCCCCTCCACTTT. Translated, it gives CASSIFSGLKEPLHF.

At least ten counts were recorded for this clonotype. The chain links TRBV12-3 or TRBV12-4 to TRBJ2-2; D is uncertain. This CDR3 comprises 11 residues. Trimming removed 8 bases at V and 8 bases at J, with 9 bases between. CDR3 in DNA: TGTGCCAGCGAGCGCTATGGGGAGCTGTTTTTT. It is translated as CASERYGELFF.

This clonotype was picked up a small number of times. The chain joins TRBV18 to TRBJ2-7; D is unclear. This CDR3 is 14 amino acids long. Trimming stripped 6 bases from V and 4 bases from J, with 16 bases between. The germline V gene encodes CDR1 KGHSH and CDR2 LQKENI. The CDR3 region is CASSGGPAGYEQYF. In DNA form, the CDR3 reads TGTGCCAGCTCCGGTGGGCCAGCCGGGTACGAGCAGTACTTC.